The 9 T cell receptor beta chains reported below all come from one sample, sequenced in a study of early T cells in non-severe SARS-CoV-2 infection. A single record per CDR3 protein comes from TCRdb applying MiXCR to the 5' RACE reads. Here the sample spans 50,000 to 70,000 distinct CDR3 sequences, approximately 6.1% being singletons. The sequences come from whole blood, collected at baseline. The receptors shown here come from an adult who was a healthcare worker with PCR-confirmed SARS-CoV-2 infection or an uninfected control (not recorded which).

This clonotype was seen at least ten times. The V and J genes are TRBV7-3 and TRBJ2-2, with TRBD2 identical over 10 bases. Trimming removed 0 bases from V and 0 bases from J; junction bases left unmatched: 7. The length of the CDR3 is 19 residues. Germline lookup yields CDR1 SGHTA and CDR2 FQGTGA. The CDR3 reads CASSLTGTSGVANTGELFF. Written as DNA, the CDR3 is TGTGCCAGCAGCTTAACGGGTACTAGCGGGGTCGCGAACACCGGGGAGCTGTTTTTT.

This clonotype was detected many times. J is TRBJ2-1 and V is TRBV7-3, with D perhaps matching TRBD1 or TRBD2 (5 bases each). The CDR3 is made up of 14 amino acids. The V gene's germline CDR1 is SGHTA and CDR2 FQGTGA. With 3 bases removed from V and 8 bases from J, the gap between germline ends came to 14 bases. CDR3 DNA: TGTGCCAGCAGCTTGCAGGGTATTAGCGATGAGCAGTTCTTC. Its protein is CASSLQGISDEQFF.

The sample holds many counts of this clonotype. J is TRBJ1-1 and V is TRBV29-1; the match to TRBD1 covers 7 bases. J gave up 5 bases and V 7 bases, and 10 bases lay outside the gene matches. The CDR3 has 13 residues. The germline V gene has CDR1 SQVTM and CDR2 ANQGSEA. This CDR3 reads CSAPGRGRTEAFF. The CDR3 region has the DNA TGCAGCGCCCCGGGCAGGGGGAGAACTGAAGCTTTCTTT.

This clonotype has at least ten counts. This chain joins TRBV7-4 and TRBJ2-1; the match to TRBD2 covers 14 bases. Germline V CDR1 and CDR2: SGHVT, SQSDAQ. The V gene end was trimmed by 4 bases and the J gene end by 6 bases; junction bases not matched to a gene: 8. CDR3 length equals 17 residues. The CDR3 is CASSSGLAGVGCNEQFF. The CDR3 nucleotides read TGTGCCAGCAGCTCGGGACTAGCGGGAGTAGGTTGCAATGAGCAGTTCTTC.

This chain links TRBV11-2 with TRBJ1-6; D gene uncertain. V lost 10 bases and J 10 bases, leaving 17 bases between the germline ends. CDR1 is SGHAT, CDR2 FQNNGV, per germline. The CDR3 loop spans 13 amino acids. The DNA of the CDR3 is TGTGCCATCATGCAGCCACCCGCCTCACCCCTCCACTTT. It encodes CAIMQPPASPLHF.

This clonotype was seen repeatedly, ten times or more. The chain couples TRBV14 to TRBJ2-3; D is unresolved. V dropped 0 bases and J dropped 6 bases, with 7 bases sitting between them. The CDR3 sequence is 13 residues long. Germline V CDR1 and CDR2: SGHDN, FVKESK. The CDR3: CASSQEFGDTQYF. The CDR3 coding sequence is TGTGCCAGCAGCCAAGAGTTCGGGGATACGCAGTATTTT.

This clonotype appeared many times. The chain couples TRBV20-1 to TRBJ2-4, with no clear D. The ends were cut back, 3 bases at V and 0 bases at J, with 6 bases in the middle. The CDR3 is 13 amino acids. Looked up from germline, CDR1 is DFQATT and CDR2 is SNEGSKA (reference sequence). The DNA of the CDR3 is TGCAGTGCTAGTGGGGTAGCCAAAAACATTCAGTACTTC. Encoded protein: CSASGVAKNIQYF.

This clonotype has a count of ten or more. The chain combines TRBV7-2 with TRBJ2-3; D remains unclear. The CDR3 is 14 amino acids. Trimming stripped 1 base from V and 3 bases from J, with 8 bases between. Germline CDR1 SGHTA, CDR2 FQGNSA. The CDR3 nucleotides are TGTGCCAGCAGCTTAGAGCTCGGAACAGATACGCAGTATTTT. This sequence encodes CASSLELGTDTQYF. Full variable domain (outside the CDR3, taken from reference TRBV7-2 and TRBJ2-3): GAGVSQSPSNKVTEKGKDVELRCDPISGHTALYWYRQSLGQGLEFLIYFQGNSAPDKSGLPSDRFSAERTGGSVSTLTIQRTQQEDSAVYLCASSLELGTDTQYFGPGTRLTVL.

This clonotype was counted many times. The CDR3 sequence: CASSLDGGSNSPLHF. The DNA for the CDR3 is TGTGCCAGCAGCCTGGATGGGGGGTCCAATTCACCCCTCCACTTT. The chain joins TRBV11-3 to TRBJ1-6; weak D call: TRBD1 (5 bases). The CDR3 has 15 residues. V dropped 5 bases and J dropped 7 bases, with 15 bases sitting between them. Germline V gene data show CDR1 as SGHNT and CDR2 as YENEEA.